The 8 T cell receptor beta chains in this list originate from one sample, sequenced in a study of cytomegalovirus exposure and HLA in healthy donors (dated 2017 in TCRdb). Receptors were amplified or captured by the immunoSEQ multiplex PCR assay. For the multiplex PCR, a mixture combining 60 forward primers for TCR Vbeta segments and 13 reverse primers for TCR Jbeta segments was used. This immuneACCESS table, as held by TCRdb, lists in-frame sequences with V and J called but not all clones. Of the missing ones, under half trace to an unresolved V gene in checked studies; the others have no known cause. This sample gives about 130,000 clones in total; about 82% of them show up just once. The top ten constitute 5% to 6.5% of the sample. Sequences were obtained from PBMCs. These TCRs come from a man aged 25-40 years in good health and CMV-seronegative.

This clone was detected only a few times. V usage is TRBV4-1 and J usage is TRBJ2-7; 10 bases are shared with TRBD2. The CDR3 extends over 16 amino acids. The V gene end was trimmed by 0 bases and the J gene end by 5 bases; junction bases not matched to a gene: 7. CDR1 and CDR2 from the germline V gene are MGHRA and YSYEKL. The CDR3, as DNA: TGCGCCAGCAGCCAAGATCCCAGCGGGGGGGCCCACGAGCAGTACTTC. Translation gives CASSQDPSGGAHEQYF.

This chain uses TRBV21-1 with TRBJ2-7; TRBD2, the table's D call, was not compared with the DNA. TRBV21-1 is shown as a pseudogene. This CDR3 comprises 15 residues. CDR3 nucleotides: TGTGCCAGCAGTTTCGGACTAGGGGAGGCCTACGAGCAGTACTTC. It encodes CASSFGLGEAYEQYF.

V and J are TRBV7-2 and TRBJ1-1; D is uncertain. Germline loops: CDR1 SGHTA, CDR2 FQGNSA. This CDR3 contains 15 residues. V was clipped by 3 bases and J by 4 bases, with 15 bases between them. The CDR3 region has the DNA TGTGCCAGCAGCTTTGTATTCGGATCGGGCACTGAAGCTTTCTTT. Translation gives CASSFVFGSGTEAFF.

The chain is built from TRBV4-1 and TRBJ2-1, with 14 bases lining up with TRBD2. Germline CDR1 and CDR2: MGHRA and YSYEKL. The CDR3 extends over 18 amino acids. V dropped 4 bases and J dropped 7; count of bases not matched to a gene: 12. The CDR3 spells CASSLGLAGGQRLNEQFF. The CDR3 DNA sequence: TGCGCCAGCAGCCTCGGACTAGCGGGGGGCCAGAGATTGAATGAGCAGTTCTTC.

This chain uses TRBV5-1 with TRBJ2-2; D gene uncertain. The CDR3 length is 16 residues. V lost 3 bases and J 5 bases, leaving 17 bases between the germline ends. CDR1 is SGHRS, CDR2 YFSETQ, per germline. The CDR3 loop reads CASSSGEVFPTGELFF. CDR3 DNA: TGCGCCAGCAGCTCTGGAGAGGTCTTTCCTACCGGGGAGCTGTTTTTT.

The chain is built from TRBV11-1 and TRBJ2-4; 7 nucleotides line up with TRBD2. Trimming at V came to 5 bases and at J to 3 bases, leaving 7 bases not matched to a gene. This CDR3 has 15 residues. Germline CDR1 is SGHAT and CDR2 is FQDESV (reference sequence). CDR3 region: CASSAIRGDKNIQYF. Written as DNA, the CDR3 is TGTGCCAGCAGCGCGATTCGGGGGGACAAAAACATTCAGTACTTC.

This chain uses TRBV28 with TRBJ2-7; 9 positions agree with TRBD1. There are 14 residues in the CDR3. Looked up from germline, CDR1 is MDHEN and CDR2 is SYDVKM. The V gene end was trimmed by 1 base and the J gene end by 3 bases; junction bases not matched to a gene: 1. This CDR3 reads CASSLSGQGYEQYF. The CDR3 nucleotides are TGTGCCAGCAGTTTATCGGGACAGGGCTACGAGCAGTACTTC.

The V and J genes are TRBV5-1 and TRBJ1-2, with D possibly being TRBD1 (6 bases). V lost 3 bases to trimming and J lost 2 bases, with 8 bases between them. This CDR3 has 13 amino acids. Germline loops: CDR1 SGHRS, CDR2 YFSETQ. The CDR3 DNA reads TGCGCCAGCAGCTGGGGACAAAACTATGGCTACACCTTC. Encoded protein: CASSWGQNYGYTF.